Listed below are T cell receptor beta chains from one sample, sequenced in a study of blood T cell repertoires in COVID-19. Some clones are missing from TCRdb's copy, which holds only in-frame ones; the method was immunoSEQ multiplex PCR. The repertoire holds about 360,000 clones, with roughly four fifths as singletons. Sequenced material: peripheral blood. These receptors came from a human donor with acute or convalescent COVID-19. The donor label of this sample is uncertain. CDR3s include the opening cysteine and the closing phenylalanine or tryptophan. The order of the fields is CDR3 DNA, CDR3 protein, J gene, clone size, V gene, D gene. A D gene is named only where the DNA matches it firmly. Only some rows state a clone size, as once, few, many or a class for expanded clones.

TGTGCCAGCTCTCCGGGACTTAGGCCCGACGAGCAGTACTTC | CASSPGLRPDEQYF | TRBJ2-7 | once | TRBV18 | NA
TGTGCCAGCAGTGACACTGCAGATACGCAGTATTTT | CASSDTADTQYF | TRBJ2-3 | NA | TRBV25-1 | NA
TGTGCCAGCAGCCAAGCGGTATCGAACACTGAAGCTTTCTTT | CASSQAVSNTEAFF | TRBJ1-1 | NA | TRBV14 | NA
TGTGCCAGCAGCTTCCAGGGAGGTAATTCACCCCTCCACTTT | CASSFQGGNSPLHF | TRBJ1-6 | NA | TRBV7-2 | NA
TGCGCCAGCAGTGAGTGGACAGGGACTAATGAAAAACTGTTTTTT | CASSEWTGTNEKLFF | TRBJ1-4 | once | TRBV10-2 | TRBD1
TGTGCCAGCAGTGGAACGAGGACAGCTAACTATGGCTACACCTTC | CASSGTRTANYGYTF | TRBJ1-2 | NA | TRBV2 | NA
TGTGCCAGTAGCCGGGAGAGGAACACAGATACGCAGTATTTT | CASSRERNTDTQYF | TRBJ2-3 | NA | TRBV19 | NA
TGTGCCAGTAGTATTCAACAGGGGAAGGGCTACACCTTC | CASSIQQGKGYTF | TRBJ1-2 | NA | TRBV19 | TRBD1
TGTGCCAGCAGTCGTATACCCTTGGACAGGGCTAACTATGGCTACACCTTC | CASSRIPLDRANYGYTF | TRBJ1-2 | NA | TRBV6-6 | TRBD1
TGTGCCTGGAGTGTAACCTCCCTCGAGGGGGGGACTGAAGCTTTCTTT | CAWSVTSLEGGTEAFF | TRBJ1-1 | NA | TRBV30 | NA
TGCGCCAGCAGCAGACTTCTCAGGGGATTAGGAGGGAACACTGAAGCTTTCTTT | CASSRLLRGLGGNTEAFF | TRBJ1-1 | NA | TRBV5-1 | NA
TGTGCCACCAGCAGAGTTTATGTTAACACTGAAGCTTTCTTT | CATSRVYVNTEAFF | TRBJ1-1 | NA | TRBV15 | NA
TGTGTCAGAAGTGTGGCTAGCGGGGGCTTGAACACCGGGGAGCTGTTTTTT | CVRSVASGGLNTGELFF | TRBJ2-2 | NA | TRBV7-5 | NA